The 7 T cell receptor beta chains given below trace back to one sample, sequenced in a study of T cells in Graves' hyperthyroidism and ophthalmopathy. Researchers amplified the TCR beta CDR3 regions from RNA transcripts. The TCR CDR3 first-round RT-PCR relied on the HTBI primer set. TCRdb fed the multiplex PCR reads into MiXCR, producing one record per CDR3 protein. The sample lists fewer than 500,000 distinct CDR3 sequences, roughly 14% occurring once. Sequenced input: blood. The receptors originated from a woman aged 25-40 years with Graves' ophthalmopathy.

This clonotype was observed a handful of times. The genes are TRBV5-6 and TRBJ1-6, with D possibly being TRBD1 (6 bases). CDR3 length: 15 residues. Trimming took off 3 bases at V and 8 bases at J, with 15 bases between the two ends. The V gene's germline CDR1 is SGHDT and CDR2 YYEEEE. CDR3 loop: CASSWNDRFDSPLHF. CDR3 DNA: TGTGCCAGCAGCTGGAATGACAGGTTTGATTCACCCCTCCACTTT. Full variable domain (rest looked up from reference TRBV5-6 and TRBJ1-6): DAGVTQSPTHLIKTRGQQVTLRCSPKSGHDTVSWYQQALGQGPQFIFQYYEEEERQRGNFPDRFSGHQFPNYSSELNVNALLLGDSALYLCASSWNDRFDSPLHFGNGTRLTVT.

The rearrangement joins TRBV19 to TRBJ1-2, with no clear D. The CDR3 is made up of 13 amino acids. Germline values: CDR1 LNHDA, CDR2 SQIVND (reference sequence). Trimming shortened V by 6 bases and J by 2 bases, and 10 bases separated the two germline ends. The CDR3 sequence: CASRTATNYGYTF. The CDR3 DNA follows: TGTGCCAGTAGAACAGCTACAAACTATGGCTACACCTTC. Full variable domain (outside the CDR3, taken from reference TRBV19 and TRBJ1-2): DGGITQSPKYLFRKEGQNVTLSCEQNLNHDAMYWYRQDPGQGLRLIYYSQIVNDFQKGDIAEGYSVSREKKESFPLTVTSAQKNPTAFYLCASRTATNYGYTFGSGTRLTVV.

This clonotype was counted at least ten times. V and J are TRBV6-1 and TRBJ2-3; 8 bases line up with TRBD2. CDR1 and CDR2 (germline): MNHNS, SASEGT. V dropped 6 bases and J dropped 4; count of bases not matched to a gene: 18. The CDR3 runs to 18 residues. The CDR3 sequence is CASSDRGMGSGGSDTQYF. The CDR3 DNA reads TGTGCCAGCAGCGATCGGGGGATGGGGTCGGGGGGGTCAGATACGCAGTATTTT.

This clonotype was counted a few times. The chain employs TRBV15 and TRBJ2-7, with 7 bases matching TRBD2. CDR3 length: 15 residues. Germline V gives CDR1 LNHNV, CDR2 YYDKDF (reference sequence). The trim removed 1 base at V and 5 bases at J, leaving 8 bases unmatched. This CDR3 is CATSRGGGVLDEQYF. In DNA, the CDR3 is TGTGCCACCAGCAGAGGGGGGGGGGTACTCGACGAGCAGTACTTC.

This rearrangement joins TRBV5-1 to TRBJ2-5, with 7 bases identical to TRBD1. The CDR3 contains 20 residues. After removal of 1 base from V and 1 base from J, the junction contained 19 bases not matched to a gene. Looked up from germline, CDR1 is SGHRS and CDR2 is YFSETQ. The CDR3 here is CASSLFWDSNNPRAQETQYF. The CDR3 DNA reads TGCGCCAGCAGCTTGTTCTGGGACAGTAACAATCCCCGGGCCCAAGAGACCCAGTACTTC.

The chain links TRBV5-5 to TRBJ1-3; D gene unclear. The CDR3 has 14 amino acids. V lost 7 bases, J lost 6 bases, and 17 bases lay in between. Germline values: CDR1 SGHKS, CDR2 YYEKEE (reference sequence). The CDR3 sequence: CASRGPSPPNTIYF. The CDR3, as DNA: TGTGCCAGCCGCGGACCCTCCCCCCCAAACACCATATATTTT.

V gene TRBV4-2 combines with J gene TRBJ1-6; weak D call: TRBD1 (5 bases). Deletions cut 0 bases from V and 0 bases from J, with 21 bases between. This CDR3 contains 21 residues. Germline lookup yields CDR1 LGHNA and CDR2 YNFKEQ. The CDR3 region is CASSQEVGLTGPSSYNSPLHF. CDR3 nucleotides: TGTGCCAGCAGCCAAGAAGTAGGCTTAACAGGCCCAAGCTCCTATAATTCACCCCTCCACTTT.